These T cell receptor beta chains were read from a single sample in a study of blood T cell repertoires in COVID-19. TCRdb's table, derived via immunoSEQ multiplex PCR, lists solely in-frame clones and lacks some. This table has approximately 240,000 clones, about nine tenths appearing once. The sample taken for sequencing was PBMCs or T cells enriched from blood (not recorded which). The receptor set was obtained from a woman between 18 and 29 years old who had recovered from COVID-19. The CDR3 runs from the conserved cysteine through the conserved F or W. The D gene is left open where the match is weak. Size values are once, few and many counts, or a class for expanded clones, and some rows have none.

J gene,D gene,CDR3 length,clone size,V gene,CDR3 protein,CDR3 DNA
TRBJ1-1,.,14,once,TRBV7-9,CASSLETGGMRAFF,TGTGCCAGCAGCTTAGAAACGGGGGGCATGAGAGCTTTCTTT
TRBJ2-6,.,17,.,TRBV7-8,CASSLPPWRSGANVLTF,TGTGCCAGCAGCTTGCCCCCGTGGAGGTCTGGGGCCAACGTCCTGACTTTC
TRBJ2-1,TRBD2,16,.,TRBV4-1,CASSHTSGGRRNEQFF,TGCGCCAGCAGCCACACTAGCGGGGGGCGGAGGAATGAGCAGTTCTTC
TRBJ2-1,.,16,.,TRBV7-9,CASSLEEFRGYNEQFF,TGTGCCAGCAGCTTAGAAGAATTTAGGGGTTACAATGAGCAGTTCTTC
TRBJ1-2,.,17,.,TRBV29-1,CSVEDRGRIGDNYGYTF,TGCAGCGTTGAAGACCGAGGCAGGATAGGGGATAATTATGGCTACACCTTC
TRBJ2-7,TRBD2,14,few,TRBV5-5,CASSARTRYYEQYF,TGTGCCAGCAGCGCCCGGACTAGGTACTACGAGCAGTACTTC
TRBJ1-3,.,14,.,TRBV12-2,CASRLDRGRNTIYF,TGTGCAAGTCGCTTAGACAGGGGGAGAAACACCATATATTTT
TRBJ1-6,TRBD1,16,.,TRBV27,CASSPRGQGGNSPLHF,TGTGCCAGCAGTCCGCGGGGACAGGGCGGGAATTCACCCCTCCACTTT
TRBJ2-5,.,12,.,TRBV18,CASSRQQETQYF,TGTGCCAGCTCACGGCAACAAGAGACCCAGTACTTC
TRBJ2-1,TRBD2,15,.,TRBV7-3,CASSLIGTTFNEQFF,TGTGCCAGCAGCTTAATTGGGACTACGTTCAATGAGCAGTTCTTC
TRBJ1-6,.,14,few,TRBV6-6,CASSYRAGNSPLHF,TGTGCCAGCAGTTACCGGGCAGGGAATTCACCCCTCCACTTT
TRBJ1-1,.,15,once,TRBV29-1,CSVVHPGTPPTEAFF,TGCAGCGTTGTCCATCCGGGGACTCCGCCGACCGAAGCTTTCTTT
TRBJ2-1,.,17,.,TRBV24-1,CATSDHPGTRGNNEQFF,TGTGCCACCAGTGACCACCCCGGGACACGTGGAAACAATGAGCAGTTCTTC
TRBJ1-6,TRBD1,17,.,TRBV4-1,CASSHNTGGQFLSPLHF,TGCGCCAGCAGCCATAACACAGGGGGCCAATTCCTATCACCCCTCCACTTT
TRBJ2-1,TRBD2,15,.,TRBV7-3,CASVDSSGGAHEQFF,TGTGCCAGCGTCGATTCTAGCGGGGGGGCCCATGAGCAGTTCTTC
TRBJ1-5,TRBD1,15,.,TRBV9,CASSSRDRGDQPQHF,TGTGCCAGCAGCTCCCGGGACAGGGGGGATCAGCCCCAGCATTTT
TRBJ2-5,TRBD1,16,.,TRBV5-4,CASSFLDRAGLETQYF,TGTGCCAGCAGCTTTCTAGACAGGGCGGGTTTGGAGACCCAGTACTTC
TRBJ2-5,TRBD1,18,.,TRBV7-9,CASSLTFWTGGHQETQYF,TGTGCCAGCAGCTTAACTTTTTGGACAGGGGGACACCAAGAGACCCAGTACTTC
TRBJ1-4,TRBD1,13,.,TRBV10-3,CATRDRENEKLFF,TGTGCCACCCGGGACAGGGAGAATGAAAAACTGTTTTTT
TRBJ2-7,TRBD2,13,few,TRBV6-5,CASSTGTTYEQYF,TGTGCCAGCAGCACCGGGACTACTTATGAGCAGTACTTC
TRBJ2-1,.,12,.,TRBV5-6,CASSLAWAEQFF,TGTGCCAGCAGCTTGGCCTGGGCGGAGCAGTTCTTC
TRBJ1-3,TRBD1,17,few,TRBV10-3,CAISDDRGQVGRNTIYF,TGTGCCATCAGTGACGACCGTGGACAGGTCGGGAGAAACACCATATATTTT
TRBJ1-2,.,12,.,TRBV2,CASSEAVYGYTF,TGTGCCAGCAGTGAAGCCGTCTATGGCTACACCTTC
TRBJ2-3,TRBD2,15,.,TRBV10-2,CASSVGLAGPDTQYF,TGCGCCAGCAGTGTGGGGCTAGCGGGACCAGATACGCAGTATTTT
TRBJ1-1,.,12,.,TRBV24-1,CATSGVGTEAFF,TGTGCCACCAGCGGAGTAGGCACTGAAGCTTTCTTT
TRBJ2-7,TRBD1,14,.,TRBV11-3,CASSSGQVTYEQYF,TGTGCCAGCAGCTCAGGACAGGTGACCTACGAGCAGTACTTC
TRBJ2-2,.,15,.,TRBV4-1,CASSSTPRGAGELFF,TGCGCCAGCAGCTCGACACCCAGGGGGGCCGGGGAGCTGTTTTTT
TRBJ2-5,.,14,.,TRBV27,CASRHRVSSGTQYF,TGTGCCAGCCGACACAGGGTCTCCTCAGGGACCCAGTACTTC
TRBJ1-5,.,15,.,TRBV19,CASSPWKEGFEPQHF,TGTGCCAGTAGTCCCTGGAAGGAGGGGTTTGAGCCCCAGCATTTT
TRBJ1-1,TRBD1,14,once,TRBV10-3,CAISAGQGFGEAFF,TGTGCCATCAGTGCGGGACAGGGTTTCGGTGAAGCTTTCTTT
TRBJ1-1,TRBD1,12,.,TRBV2,CASSQRQGEAFF,TGTGCCAGCAGTCAACGACAGGGAGAAGCTTTCTTT
TRBJ1-3,.,15,.,TRBV5-4,CASSALGLSGNTIYF,TGTGCCAGCAGCGCGCTGGGACTTTCAGGAAACACCATATATTTT
TRBJ2-1,TRBD2,18,.,TRBV7-9,CASSAPTSGSAPYNEQFF,TGTGCCAGCAGCGCGCCGACTAGCGGGAGCGCCCCCTACAATGAGCAGTTCTTC
TRBJ1-5,TRBD1,15,.,TRBV28,CASSYRGQGNQPQHF,TGTGCCAGCAGTTACAGGGGACAAGGCAATCAGCCCCAGCATTTT
TRBJ1-2,.,13,.,TRBV10-3,CAIGASLREGYTF,TGTGCCATCGGGGCCTCTCTCCGAGAGGGCTACACCTTC
TRBJ1-5,.,15,.,TRBV19,CASSIFGGGNQPQHF,TGTGCCAGTAGTATATTCGGAGGGGGCAATCAGCCCCAGCATTTT
TRBJ1-3,.,15,once,TRBV28,CASNLDANPGNTIYF,TGTGCCAGCAACCTAGACGCGAACCCTGGAAACACCATATATTTT
TRBJ1-1,.,12,.,TRBV9,CASSVATGEAFF,TGTGCCAGCAGCGTAGCTACAGGGGAAGCTTTCTTT
TRBJ1-4,.,17,few,TRBV5-4,CASSLGSGAFGNEKLFF,TGTGCCAGCAGCTTGGGTTCAGGGGCGTTCGGTAATGAAAAACTGTTTTTT
TRBJ2-1,.,15,.,TRBV7-9,CASRAGEYTYNEQFF,TGTGCCAGCAGAGCCGGGGAATATACCTACAATGAGCAGTTCTTC
TRBJ2-5,TRBD2,18,.,TRBV28,CASSPWGLAGRGKETQYF,TGTGCCAGCAGCCCATGGGGACTAGCGGGGAGGGGCAAAGAGACCCAGTACTTC
TRBJ2-7,.,12,.,TRBV28,CASYDSGYEQYF,TGTGCCTCATACGATTCCGGCTACGAGCAGTACTTC
TRBJ2-6,.,14,.,TRBV9,CASSAYSGANVLTF,TGTGCCAGCAGCGCCTACTCTGGGGCCAACGTCCTGACTTTC
TRBJ1-1,.,12,.,TRBV5-5,CASSLGLIEAFF,TGTGCCAGCAGCTTGGGCCTAATTGAAGCTTTCTTT
TRBJ1-1,.,15,.,TRBV5-1,CASSKGAVSSTEAFF,TGCGCCAGCAGCAAAGGGGCCGTCTCGTCCACTGAAGCTTTCTTT
TRBJ2-1,.,14,.,TRBV6-5,CASSFSGAMGEQFF,TGTGCCAGCAGTTTCTCGGGAGCTATGGGTGAGCAGTTCTTC
TRBJ2-5,TRBD2,16,.,TRBV27,CASSVTSGGYQETQYF,TGTGCCAGCAGTGTTACTAGCGGGGGCTACCAAGAGACCCAGTACTTC
TRBJ2-7,.,15,.,TRBV18,CASSRGEDKAYEQYF,TGTGCCAGCTCAAGGGGTGAGGACAAGGCCTACGAGCAGTACTTC
TRBJ2-1,TRBD1,14,.,TRBV27,CASSSDRVANEQFF,TGTGCCAGCAGTTCGGACAGGGTGGCCAATGAGCAGTTCTTC
TRBJ2-3,.,17,.,TRBV11-2,CASSLVAGRGSTDTQYF,TGTGCCAGCAGCTTGGTGGCGGGGCGAGGGAGCACAGATACGCAGTATTTT
TRBJ1-2,TRBD1,13,.,TRBV28,CASSKTGINGYTF,TGTGCCAGCAGTAAGACAGGGATTAATGGCTACACCTTC
TRBJ1-2,.,12,.,TRBV20-1,CSASIREGGYTF,TGCAGTGCTAGTATTAGGGAGGGCGGCTACACCTTC
TRBJ1-3,.,16,few,TRBV6-5,CASSYSPSVSGNTIYF,TGTGCCAGCAGTTACTCGCCCTCGGTCTCTGGAAACACCATATATTTT
TRBJ2-1,.,15,.,TRBV7-9,CASSVPQGSVNEQFF,TGTGCCAGCAGCGTCCCACAGGGAAGCGTCAATGAGCAGTTCTTC
TRBJ1-1,.,16,.,TRBV28,CASSSDGGETNTEAFF,TGTGCCAGCAGTTCCGACGGGGGGGAAACGAACACTGAAGCTTTCTTT
TRBJ2-7,.,14,once,TRBV27,CASSLSPGRYEQYF,TGTGCCAGCAGTTTAAGCCCAGGGCGATACGAGCAGTACTTC
TRBJ2-2,.,16,.,TRBV2,CASSEALGENTGELFF,TGTGCCAGCAGTGAAGCGCTTGGAGAAAACACCGGGGAGCTGTTTTTT
TRBJ1-3,.,19,.,TRBV7-8,CASSLFPPGRGSGGNTIYF,TGTGCCAGCAGCTTATTTCCCCCCGGACGGGGTTCGGGAGGAAACACCATATATTTT
TRBJ2-7,TRBD1,16,.,TRBV7-2,CASSLHRTGTSYEQYF,TGTGCCAGCAGCCTCCATAGGACAGGAACCTCCTACGAGCAGTACTTC
TRBJ1-2,TRBD1,14,.,TRBV19,CASSADRGHYGYTF,TGTGCCAGTAGTGCCGACAGGGGGCACTATGGCTACACCTTC